The 24 T cell receptor beta chains given below trace back to one sample, sequenced in a study of blood T cell repertoires in COVID-19. The method was immunoSEQ multiplex PCR; TCRdb's version includes in-frame clones alone and lacks a portion of them. Of over 150,000 clones in the sample, roughly nine tenths are singletons; the top ten hold 2% to 2.5%. Material for sequencing was PBMCs or T cells enriched from blood (not recorded which). These receptors all stem from a woman in her twenties or thirties who had recovered from COVID-19.

The chain uses TRBV5-1 and TRBJ2-1; 7 bases map to TRBD2. V lost 4 bases, J lost 3 bases, and 10 bases stayed unmatched. From germline, CDR1 is SGHRS and CDR2 YFSETQ. This CDR3 region has 16 residues. CDR3 in DNA: TGCGCCAGCAGCGAGGGACTATTCACGGACTACAATGAGCAGTTCTTC. Its protein is CASSEGLFTDYNEQFF.

The chain has TRBV27 and TRBJ2-7, with D maybe TRBD1 (5 bases). V was pared by 3 bases and J by 2 bases, with 11 bases between. CDR1 and CDR2 (germline): MNHEY, SMNVEV (reference sequence). The length of the CDR3 is 14 residues. The CDR3 loop is CASSFLDRPYEQYF. The CDR3 DNA is TGTGCCAGCAGTTTCCTAGACAGACCCTACGAGCAGTACTTC.

This chain uses TRBV7-2 with TRBJ1-2, with 7 bases aligning to TRBD1. The V and J ends lost 2 bases and 0 bases, in that order; junction bases with no gene match: 3. Germline lookup yields CDR1 SGHTA and CDR2 FQGNSA. There are 15 residues in the CDR3. The CDR3 DNA follows: TGTGCCAGCAGCTTATTCCAGGGGGCTAACTATGGCTACACCTTC. It codes for CASSLFQGANYGYTF.

The chain uses TRBV7-2 and TRBJ2-5, with TRBD2 identical over 10 bases. The CDR3 is 16 amino acids. The ends lost 1 base at V and 7 bases at J; junction bases unmatched: 9. Germline V gene data show CDR1 as SGHTA and CDR2 as FQGNSA. CDR3 nucleotides: TGTGCCAGCAGCTTAGTGGCTAGCGGGGGACCGGGGACCCAGTACTTC. It specifies CASSLVASGGPGTQYF.

With regard to this clone: The junction shows a germline mismatch at one end, possibly a read error. The CDR3 reads CASSGGTGARRVF. Here the CDR3 DNA reads TGTGCCTCCTCCGGAGGGACAGGGGCGAGGCGAGTCTTT. The chain employs TRBV11-3 and TRBJ1-1; 10 nucleotides match TRBD1. CDR1 and CDR2 from the germline V gene are SGHNT and YENEEA. The CDR3 has 13 residues.

The rearrangement uses TRBV4-1 and TRBJ2-7, with D maybe TRBD2 (5 bases). This CDR3 spans 14 amino acids. Germline CDR1 reads MGHRA; CDR2 reads YSYEKL. V was cut by 0 bases and J by 7 bases, with 13 bases left in between. The CDR3 DNA follows: TGCGCCAGCAGCCAAGAAGAAGGGAGACTGGAGCAGTACTTC. This gives the protein CASSQEEGRLEQYF.

This chain joins TRBV2 and TRBJ2-5; the match to TRBD2 covers 14 bases. Germline values: CDR1 SNHLY, CDR2 FYNNEI. This CDR3 region has 16 residues. Trimming removed 10 bases from V and 1 base from J; junction bases left unmatched: 8. Written as DNA, the CDR3 is TGTGCCATCAGGACTAGCGGGGGGATTCTCCAAGAGACCCAGTACTTC. Protein product: CAIRTSGGILQETQYF.

The CDR3 sequence is CSASWGQGYGYTF. CDR3 nucleotide sequence: TGCAGTGCTAGTTGGGGGCAGGGCTATGGCTACACCTTC. The chain couples TRBV20-1 to TRBJ1-2; D might be TRBD1 (6 bases). The length of the CDR3 is 13 residues. In germline, CDR1 is DFQATT, CDR2 SNEGSKA (reference sequence). Trimming cost V 3 bases and J 4 bases, with 12 bases left between them.

The gene calls are TRBV2 and TRBJ1-6; 7 bases align to TRBD1. CDR1 is SNHLY, CDR2 FYNNEI, per germline. The CDR3 is 14 amino acids. Losses at the gene ends were 5 bases for V and 7 bases for J; bases not matched to a gene: 5. The CDR3 DNA is TGTGCCAGCAGTTCCCGACAGGGAAATTCACCCCTCCACTTT. Its translation: CASSSRQGNSPLHF.

The sample holds one count of this clone. V usage is TRBV7-8 and J usage is TRBJ2-7, with D possibly being TRBD1 (7 bases). V shed 1 base and J shed 0 bases, with 10 bases lying between them. The CDR3 has 15 residues. Germline V gives CDR1 SGHVS, CDR2 FQNEAQ. This CDR3 reads CASSLGRDSSYEQYF. The CDR3 DNA is TGTGCCAGCAGCTTAGGGCGGGACAGCTCCTACGAGCAGTACTTC.

The chain links TRBV6-5 to TRBJ1-2; perhaps TRBD1 as D (5 bases). This CDR3 has 15 residues. V gave up 7 bases and J gave up 4 bases, with 19 bases separating them. From germline, CDR1 is MNHEY and CDR2 SVGAGI. CDR3 protein: CASTETTGELYGYTF. In DNA, the CDR3 is TGTGCCAGCACCGAGACGACGGGGGAGCTCTATGGCTACACCTTC.

Concerning this clone itself: Here the CDR3 omits its conserved ending phenylalanine or tryptophan, so a read error is the likely source. Because the CDR3's place on the DNA is in doubt, the DNA is left out and the CDR3 is given as listed by TCRdb. The chain recombines TRBV7-9 with TRBJ1-1; the table's D call of TRBD1 was not tested on the DNA. The CDR3 comprises 11 residues, both ends counted. The germline V gene has CDR1 SEHNR and CDR2 FQNEAQ (reference sequence). This CDR3 reads CASSLRTEAVV.

The chain has TRBV19 and TRBJ1-1; 11 bases map to TRBD1. The CDR3 length is 16 residues. The V and J ends lost 4 bases and 1 base, in that order; junction bases with no gene match: 5. Germline V gene sequence: CDR1 LNHDA, CDR2 SQIVND (reference sequence). Here the CDR3 DNA reads TGTGCCAGTAGTACTGGGACAGGGGGATGGAACACTGAAGCTTTCTTT. It specifies CASSTGTGGWNTEAFF.

The table lists this clone with a few counts. The rearrangement uses TRBV19 and TRBJ1-4, with 10 bases lining up with TRBD1. The length of the CDR3 is 15 residues. Germline V lookup: CDR1 LNHDA, CDR2 SQIVND (reference sequence). The junction had 4 bases not matched to a gene; V was cut back by 3 bases and J by 6 bases. The CDR3, as DNA: TGTGCCAGTAGTATCTACGGGACAGGGGATGAAAAACTGTTTTTT. It encodes CASSIYGTGDEKLFF.

The rearrangement links TRBV7-3 to TRBJ2-3; perhaps TRBD1 as D (6 bases). V was pared by 5 bases and J by 3 bases, with 12 bases between. Germline CDR1 is SGHTA and CDR2 is FQGTGA. The CDR3 loop spans 14 amino acids. CDR3 in amino acids: CASSPRTDTDTQYF. The CDR3 DNA is TGTGCCAGCAGCCCCCGGACAGATACAGATACGCAGTATTTT.

The chain links TRBV4-2 to TRBJ1-6; 8 bases are a match to TRBD1. V dropped 1 base and J dropped 8; count of bases not matched to a gene: 4. CDR1 and CDR2 from the germline V gene are LGHNA and YNFKEQ. The CDR3 loop spans 15 amino acids. The CDR3 DNA is TGTGCCAGCAGCCAAGTTTCAGGGGGCTATTCACCCCTCCACTTT. It codes for CASSQVSGGYSPLHF.

The V call is TRBV6-5, the J call TRBJ2-7; 9 positions match TRBD1. After removal of 6 bases from V and 5 bases from J, the junction contained 8 bases not matched to a gene. Per germline, CDR1 MNHEY and CDR2 SVGAGI. The CDR3 is 14 residues long. Here the CDR3 reads CASSRWDRAHEQYF. The CDR3 DNA sequence: TGTGCCAGCAGCCGCTGGGACAGGGCCCACGAGCAGTACTTC.

The genes are TRBV14 and TRBJ1-1; D is undetermined. CDR3 size: 14 residues. Per germline, CDR1 SGHDN and CDR2 FVKESK. V shed 3 bases and J shed 1 base, with 9 bases lying between them. DNA of the CDR3: TGTGCCAGCAGCCATGTAACACAGAACACTGAAGCTTTCTTT. Translated: CASSHVTQNTEAFF.

The chain uses TRBV7-3 and TRBJ2-1, with 9 bases fitting TRBD2. In germline, CDR1 is SGHTA, CDR2 FQGTGA. The CDR3 sequence is 16 residues long. V lost 1 base, J lost 5 bases, and 6 bases stayed unmatched. CDR3 in amino acids: CASSLNPAGGNNEQFF. The CDR3, as DNA: TGTGCCAGCAGCTTAAATCCAGCGGGGGGAAACAATGAGCAGTTCTTC.

The V call is TRBV29-1, the J call TRBJ1-4; D remains unclear. The V end was cut by 4 bases, the J end by 2 bases, with 8 bases between. Germline lookup yields CDR1 SQVTM and CDR2 ANQGSEA. This CDR3 has 13 residues. The CDR3: CSVGGRTNEKLFF. The CDR3 region has the DNA TGCAGCGTTGGCGGTAGGACTAATGAAAAACTGTTTTTT.

This chain links TRBV21-1 with TRBJ1-5; the table's D call TRBD1 went unverified against the DNA. TRBV21-1 is termed a pseudogene. The CDR3 length is 15 residues. The chain's CDR3 is CASSRLFDSNQPQHF. CDR3 DNA: TGTGCCAGCAGCAGGCTCTTCGATAGCAATCAGCCCCAGCATTTT.

This clone was observed a single time. V and J are TRBV24-1 and TRBJ2-1; tentative D call: TRBD2 (5 bases). CDR1 and CDR2 from the germline V gene are KGHDR and SFDVKD. Trimming shortened V by 12 bases and J by 0 bases, and 11 bases separated the two germline ends. This CDR3 region has 13 residues. The CDR3 reads CAASGASYNEQFF. The CDR3 DNA reads as TGTGCCGCGAGCGGTGCCTCCTACAATGAGCAGTTCTTC.

V usage is TRBV4-2 and J usage is TRBJ1-2; unclear D gene. Trimming shortened V by 0 bases and J by 6 bases, and 11 bases separated the two germline ends. Germline V gene lookup returns CDR1 LGHNA and CDR2 YNFKEQ. The CDR3 sequence is 14 residues long. The CDR3 here is CASSQDGGRDGYTF. The CDR3 DNA reads as TGTGCCAGCAGCCAAGATGGCGGGCGCGATGGCTACACCTTC.

The chain joins TRBV7-9 to TRBJ1-5; 7 nucleotides align to TRBD1. This CDR3 region has 14 residues. After removal of 5 bases from V and 7 bases from J, the junction contained 8 bases not matched to a gene. CDR1 and CDR2 from the germline V gene are SEHNR and FQNEAQ (reference sequence). CDR3 loop: CASSPGTVIQPQHF. Here the CDR3 DNA reads TGTGCCAGCAGCCCCGGGACAGTCATCCAGCCCCAGCATTTT.